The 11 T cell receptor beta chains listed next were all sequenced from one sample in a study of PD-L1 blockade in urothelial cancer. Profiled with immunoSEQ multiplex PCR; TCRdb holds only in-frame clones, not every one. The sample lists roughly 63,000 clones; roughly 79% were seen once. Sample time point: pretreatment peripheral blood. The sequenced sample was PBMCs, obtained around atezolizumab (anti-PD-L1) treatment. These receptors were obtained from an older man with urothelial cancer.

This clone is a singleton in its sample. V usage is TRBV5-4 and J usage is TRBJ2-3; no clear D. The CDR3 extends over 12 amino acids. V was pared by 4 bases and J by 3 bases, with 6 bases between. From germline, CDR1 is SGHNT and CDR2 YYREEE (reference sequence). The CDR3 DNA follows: TGTGCCAGCAGCCTGAGGACAGATACGCAGTATTTT. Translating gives CASSLRTDTQYF.

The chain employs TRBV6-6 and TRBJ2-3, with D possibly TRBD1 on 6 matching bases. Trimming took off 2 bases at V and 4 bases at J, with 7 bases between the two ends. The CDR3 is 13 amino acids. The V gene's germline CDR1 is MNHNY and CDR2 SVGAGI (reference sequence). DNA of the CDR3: TGTGCCAGCAGTTACAACAGGGCAGATACGCAGTATTTT. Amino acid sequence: CASSYNRADTQYF.

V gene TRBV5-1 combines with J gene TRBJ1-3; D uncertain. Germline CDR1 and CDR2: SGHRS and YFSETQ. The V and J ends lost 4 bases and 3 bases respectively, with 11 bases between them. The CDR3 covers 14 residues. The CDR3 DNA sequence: TGCGCCAGCAGCCCCGGTAGGAGTGGAAACACCATATATTTT. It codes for CASSPGRSGNTIYF.

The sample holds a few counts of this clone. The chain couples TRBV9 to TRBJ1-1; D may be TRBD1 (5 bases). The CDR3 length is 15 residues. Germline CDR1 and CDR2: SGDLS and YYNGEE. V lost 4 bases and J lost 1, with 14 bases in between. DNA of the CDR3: TGTGCCAGCAGCCCTCAGACAGCGACGAACACTGAAGCTTTCTTT. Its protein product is CASSPQTATNTEAFF.

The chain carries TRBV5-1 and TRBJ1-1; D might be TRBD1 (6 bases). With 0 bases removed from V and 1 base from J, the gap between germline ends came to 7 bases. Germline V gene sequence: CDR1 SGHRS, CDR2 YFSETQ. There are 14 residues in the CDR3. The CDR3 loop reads CASSLDRANTEAFF. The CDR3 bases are TGCGCCAGCAGCTTGGACAGGGCGAACACTGAAGCTTTCTTT.

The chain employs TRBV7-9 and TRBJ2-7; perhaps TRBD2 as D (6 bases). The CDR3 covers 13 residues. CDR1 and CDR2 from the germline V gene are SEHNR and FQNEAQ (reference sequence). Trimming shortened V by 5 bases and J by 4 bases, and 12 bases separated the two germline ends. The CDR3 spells CASSHGGSYEQYF. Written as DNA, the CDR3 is TGTGCCAGCAGCCACGGGGGTTCGTACGAGCAGTACTTC.

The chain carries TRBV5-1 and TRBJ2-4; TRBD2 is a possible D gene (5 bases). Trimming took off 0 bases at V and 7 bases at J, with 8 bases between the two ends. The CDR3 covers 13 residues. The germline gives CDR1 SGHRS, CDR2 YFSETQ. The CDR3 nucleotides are TGCGCCAGCAGCTTGGCCGGGGAGAACATTCAGTACTTC. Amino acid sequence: CASSLAGENIQYF. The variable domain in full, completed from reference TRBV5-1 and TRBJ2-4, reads KAGVTQTPRYLIKTRGQQVTLSCSPISGHRSVSWYQQTPGQGLQFLFEYFSETQRNKGNFPGRFSGRQFSNSRSEMNVSTLELGDSALYLCASSLAGENIQYFGAGTRLSVL.

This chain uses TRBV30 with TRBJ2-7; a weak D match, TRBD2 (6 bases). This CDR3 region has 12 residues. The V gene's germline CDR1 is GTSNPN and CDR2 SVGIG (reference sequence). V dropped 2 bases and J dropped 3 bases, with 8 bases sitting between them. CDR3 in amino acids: CAWSHGSYEQYF. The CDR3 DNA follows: TGTGCCTGGAGTCACGGGAGCTACGAGCAGTACTTC.

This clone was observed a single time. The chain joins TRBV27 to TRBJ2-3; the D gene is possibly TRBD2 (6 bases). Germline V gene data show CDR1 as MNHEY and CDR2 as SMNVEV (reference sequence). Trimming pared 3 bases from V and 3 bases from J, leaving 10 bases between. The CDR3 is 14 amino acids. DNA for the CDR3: TGTGCCAGCAGTTTGGCTAGCGCTACAGATACGCAGTATTTT. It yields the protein CASSLASATDTQYF.

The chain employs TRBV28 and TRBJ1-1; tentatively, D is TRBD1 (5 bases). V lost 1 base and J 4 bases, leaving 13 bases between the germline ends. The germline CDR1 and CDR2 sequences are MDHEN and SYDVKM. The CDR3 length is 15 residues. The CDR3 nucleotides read TGTGCCAGCAGTTTATACGCAGGGTTAGGCACTGAAGCTTTCTTT. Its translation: CASSLYAGLGTEAFF.

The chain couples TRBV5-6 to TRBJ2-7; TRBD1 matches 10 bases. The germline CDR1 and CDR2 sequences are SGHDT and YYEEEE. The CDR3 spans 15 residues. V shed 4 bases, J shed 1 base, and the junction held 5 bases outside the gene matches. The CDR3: CASSPGQGISYEQYF. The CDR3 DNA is TGTGCCAGCAGCCCGGGACAGGGGATTTCCTACGAGCAGTACTTC.